The 30 T cell receptor beta chains presented below share a single source sample, sequenced in a study of shared clonotypes between healthy human individuals. Some clones are missing from TCRdb's copy, which holds only in-frame ones; the method was immunoSEQ multiplex PCR. The sample contains fewer than 1.8 million clones, 98% to 99% of which appear only once. The sequencing sample was made of naive CD4+ T cells sorted from blood. Subset specified: CD45RA+ positively selected. The receptors shown here come from a man aged 25-45 years in good health.

The DNA for the CDR3 is TGTGCCAGCAGTGAAACGTCGACAGGGGATCAGCCCCAGCATTTT. Protein sequence: CASSETSTGDQPQHF. This rearrangement joins TRBV6-1 to TRBJ1-5; TRBD1 aligns across 8 bases. V trimming: 2 bases; J trimming: 5 bases; junction bases outside the gene matches: 5. This CDR3 region has 15 residues. Per germline, CDR1 MNHNS and CDR2 SASEGT.

Comment on this clone: Germline and junction disagree at one end, which may indicate a read error. The chain recombines TRBV11-2 with TRBJ1-2; D remains ambiguous. Looked up from germline, CDR1 is SGHAT and CDR2 is FQNNGV. This CDR3 has 14 amino acids. The CDR3: CASSLDQVTAGSTF. In DNA, the CDR3 is TGTGCCAGCAGCTTAGATCAAGTAACAGCGGGCTCCACCTTC.

The J gene is TRBJ1-2, the V gene TRBV6-5, with TRBD1 matching 9 bases. The CDR3 spans 12 residues. J was trimmed by 10 bases and V by 4 bases; bases with no gene match: 4. Germline V gives CDR1 MNHEY, CDR2 SVGAGI. CDR3 coding DNA: TGTGCCAGCAGTTTCAGGACAGGGGCCTACACCTTC. It encodes CASSFRTGAYTF.

This chain links TRBV6-6 with TRBJ2-7; either TRBD1 or TRBD2 may fit D (5 bases each). There are 15 residues in the CDR3. CDR1 is MNHNY, CDR2 SVGAGI, per germline (reference sequence). Between the trimmed V and J ends, which lost 5 bases and 4 bases, there was a span of 18 bases. CDR3 residues: CASSPTLGDRYEQYF. The CDR3 DNA reads TGTGCCAGCAGTCCCACTTTGGGGGATCGGTACGAGCAGTACTTC.

V is TRBV5-4 and J is TRBJ1-4; D not resolved. Per germline, CDR1 SGHNT and CDR2 YYREEE (reference sequence). This CDR3 contains 16 residues. Trimming pared 1 base from V and 7 bases from J, leaving 17 bases between. The CDR3 DNA follows: TGTGCCAGCAGCTTGACGGGGAGGGTTGGGGTTGAAAAACTGTTTTTT. Encoded protein: CASSLTGRVGVEKLFF. The entire variable domain, with the rest obtained from reference TRBV5-4 and TRBJ1-4, is as follows: ETGVTQSPTHLIKTRGQQVTLRCSSQSGHNTVSWYQQALGQGPQFIFQYYREEENGRGNFPPRFSGLQFPNYSSELNVNALELDDSALYLCASSLTGRVGVEKLFFGSGTQLSVL.

The chain has TRBV4-3 and TRBJ2-7, with D uncertain. Trimming cost V 0 bases and J 2 bases, with 8 bases left between them. The CDR3 runs to 14 residues. The V gene's germline CDR1 is LGHNA and CDR2 YSLEER. CDR3 coding DNA: TGCGCCAGCAGCCAAGAAGACCACACCTACGAGCAGTACTTC. This codes for CASSQEDHTYEQYF.

The V call is TRBV7-8, the J call TRBJ2-1; D unresolved. Germline lookup yields CDR1 SGHVS and CDR2 FQNEAQ. V lost 4 bases, J lost 4 bases, and 14 bases lay in between. The CDR3 length is 15 residues. This CDR3 reads CASSSGYGRYNEQFF. In nucleotides, the CDR3 is TGTGCCAGCAGCTCGGGCTACGGGCGGTACAATGAGCAGTTCTTC.

The chain is built from TRBV7-9 and TRBJ1-5; D is unclear. The germline CDR1 and CDR2 sequences are SEHNR and FQNEAQ (reference sequence). V was clipped by 5 bases and J by 6 bases, with 5 bases between them. The CDR3 is 11 residues long. In nucleotides, the CDR3 is TGTGCCAGCAGCATCAGTCAGCCCCAGCATTTT. It codes for CASSISQPQHF.

This clone has just one count. CDR3 nucleotide sequence: TGTGCCAGCAGCTGGCGGACTAGCGGGAGGGATGAGCAGTTCTTC. The encoded protein is CASSWRTSGRDEQFF. This sequence joins TRBV5-4 and TRBJ2-1, with 15 nucleotides matching TRBD2. The CDR3 extends over 15 amino acids. The germline V gene has CDR1 SGHNT and CDR2 YYREEE (reference sequence). V trimming: 3 bases; J trimming: 8 bases; junction bases outside the gene matches: 3.

The gene calls are TRBV25-1 and TRBJ1-1, with D perhaps TRBD1 (5 bases). Trimming left V 8 bases short and J 1 base short, with 11 bases between. The CDR3 has 13 residues. Germline CDR1 and CDR2: MGHDK and SYGVNS. The CDR3 protein is CASLGQPNTEAFF. The CDR3, as DNA: TGTGCCAGCTTGGGGCAGCCGAACACTGAAGCTTTCTTT.

The chain is built from TRBV6-5 and TRBJ1-2; 8 bases are shared with TRBD1. Germline V gene data show CDR1 as MNHEY and CDR2 as SVGAGI. Germline trimming cut 2 bases from V and 4 bases from J; bases unmatched to any gene: 9. The CDR3 is made up of 16 amino acids. Written as DNA, the CDR3 is TGTGCCAGCAGTTACACGGCAGGGGGCGCGGGCTATGGCTACACCTTC. Translated, it gives CASSYTAGGAGYGYTF.

The chain couples TRBV16 to TRBJ2-7, with D unresolved. Germline V gene data show CDR1 as KGHSY and CDR2 as FQNENV. V was trimmed by 0 bases and J by 4 bases, leaving 7 bases between them. The CDR3 sequence is 13 residues long. The CDR3 coding sequence is TGTGCCAGCAGCCAATCATCACTTTACGAGCAGTACTTC. Its protein is CASSQSSLYEQYF.

As DNA, the CDR3 is TGCGCCAGCAGTGATGTGGGGCTGTACGAGCAGTACTTC. Protein product: CASSDVGLYEQYF. This sequence joins TRBV10-2 and TRBJ2-7; D perhaps matches TRBD1 (5 bases). Germline V CDR1 and CDR2: WSHSY, SAAADI. The CDR3 runs 13 residues. V was trimmed by 3 bases and J by 4 bases, leaving 10 bases between them.

The chain is built from TRBV5-1 and TRBJ2-3; maybe TRBD2 (7 bases). V was trimmed by 0 bases and J by 2 bases, leaving 19 bases between them. Germline CDR1 is SGHRS and CDR2 is YFSETQ. The CDR3 consists of 18 residues. The CDR3, as DNA: TGCGCCAGCAGCTTGGCAATGGCAGGGGCGGGGGCCACAGATACGCAGTATTTT. This sequence encodes CASSLAMAGAGATDTQYF. The full variable domain, with the rest looked up from reference TRBV5-1 and TRBJ2-3, is KAGVTQTPRYLIKTRGQQVTLSCSPISGHRSVSWYQQTPGQGLQFLFEYFSETQRNKGNFPGRFSGRQFSNSRSEMNVSTLELGDSALYLCASSLAMAGAGATDTQYFGPGTRLTVL.

As to this clone: The sample contains more than one DNA sequence encoding this CDR3. V is TRBV5-5 and J is TRBJ1-2; D gene uncertain. Trimming removed 4 bases from V and 3 bases from J, with 16 bases in between. Germline loops: CDR1 SGHKS, CDR2 YYEKEE (reference sequence). The CDR3 length is 15 residues. CDR3: CASSPVGGRDYGYTF. The CDR3, as DNA: TGTGCCAGCAGCCCCGTTGGAGGGAGGGACTATGGCTACACCTTC.

In DNA, the CDR3 is TGTGCCAGCACCGGACAGGTCTACGAGCAGTACTTC. Its protein product is CASTGQVYEQYF. The chain is built from TRBV14 and TRBJ2-7, with 7 bases fitting TRBD1. With 7 bases clipped from V and 3 bases from J, the junction kept 3 bases outside the gene matches. The CDR3 is 12 amino acids. Germline CDR1 reads SGHDN; CDR2 reads FVKESK.

The gene calls are TRBV2 and TRBJ1-1; no firm D call. V lost 5 bases to trimming and J lost 3 bases, with 4 bases between them. The CDR3 loop spans 11 amino acids. Germline assignment: CDR1 SNHLY and CDR2 FYNNEI. The CDR3 loop reads CASSTHTEAFF. CDR3 in DNA: TGTGCCAGCAGTACCCACACTGAAGCTTTCTTT.

In its sample, this clone was seen once. The chain combines TRBV9 with TRBJ1-1; D might be TRBD1 (5 bases). Trimming took off 3 bases at V and 0 bases at J, with 12 bases between the two ends. The germline V gene has CDR1 SGDLS and CDR2 YYNGEE. This CDR3 has 15 amino acids. Here the CDR3 DNA reads TGTGCCAGCAGCGGACAGATTTCTATGAACACTGAAGCTTTCTTT. Its translation: CASSGQISMNTEAFF.

The chain joins TRBV18 to TRBJ2-2, with D possibly called TRBD1 or TRBD2 (6 bases each). Germline lookup yields CDR1 KGHSH and CDR2 LQKENI. The V end lost 6 bases, the J end lost 3 bases, and 17 bases lay between the germline ends. The CDR3 has 16 residues. CDR3 loop: CASSYPGEVDTGELFF. DNA of the CDR3: TGTGCCAGCTCTTACCCAGGGGAGGTGGACACCGGGGAGCTGTTTTTT. Full variable domain (rest looked up from reference TRBV18 and TRBJ2-2): NAGVMQNPRHLVRRRGQEARLRCSPMKGHSHVYWYRQLPEEGLKFMVYLQKENIIDESGMPKERFSAEFPKEGPSILRIQQVVRGDSAAYFCASSYPGEVDTGELFFGEGSRLTVL.

The J gene is TRBJ2-3, the V gene TRBV18, with D unresolved. The CDR3 loop spans 14 amino acids. The V end was cut by 6 bases, the J end by 1 base, with 11 bases between. The germline V gene encodes CDR1 KGHSH and CDR2 LQKENI. The CDR3: CASSVLDGTDTQYF. The DNA of the CDR3 is TGTGCCAGCTCGGTGTTGGACGGCACAGATACGCAGTATTTT.

V usage is TRBV28 and J usage is TRBJ2-6; D is unclear. CDR3 length: 14 residues. CDR1 is MDHEN, CDR2 SYDVKM, per germline. Trimming shortened V by 5 bases and J by 3 bases, and 8 bases separated the two germline ends. CDR3 sequence: CASSLSGGANVLTF. The CDR3 DNA sequence: TGTGCCAGCAGTCTGAGTGGTGGGGCCAACGTCCTGACTTTC.

The J gene is TRBJ2-1, the V gene TRBV6-5; D tentatively fits TRBD1 or TRBD2 (5 bases each). The CDR3 totals 15 residues. The V and J ends lost 4 bases and 8 bases respectively, with 18 bases between them. Germline V gene sequence: CDR1 MNHEY, CDR2 SVGAGI. The chain's CDR3 is CASSSDGTRGHEQFF. The CDR3 DNA reads as TGTGCCAGCAGTTCCGACGGGACCCGCGGCCATGAGCAGTTCTTC.

The chain employs TRBV4-1 and TRBJ1-2; TRBD1 matches 7 bases. Trimming took 4 bases from V and 2 from J; bases not matched to a gene: 4. The CDR3 totals 14 residues. Germline assignment: CDR1 MGHRA and CDR2 YSYEKL. The CDR3 spells CASSRDSVNYGYTF. CDR3 DNA: TGCGCCAGCAGCCGGGACAGCGTAAACTATGGCTACACCTTC.

The V gene is TRBV19, the J gene TRBJ2-3; D is unclear. Germline-derived CDR1 and CDR2 are LNHDA and SQIVND (reference sequence). This CDR3 has 13 amino acids. Trimming stripped 7 bases from V and 3 bases from J, with 11 bases between. The CDR3 here is CASTTGRTDTQYF. The DNA for the CDR3 is TGTGCCAGTACCACCGGCAGGACAGATACGCAGTATTTT.

About this clone: At one end, the junction sequence differs from germline, possibly due to a read error. The chain carries TRBV7-8 and TRBJ2-7; no clear D. This CDR3 region has 9 residues. The germline V gene encodes CDR1 SGHVS and CDR2 FQNEAQ. Written as DNA, the CDR3 is TGTGCCAGCAGCCTAGGTCCTTTCTTC. Its protein product is CASSLGPFF.

The rearrangement links TRBV6-1 to TRBJ2-7, with TRBD1 as a possible D gene (6 bases). V shed 11 bases and J shed 0 bases, with 11 bases lying between them. This CDR3 is built from 12 residues. Germline CDR1 reads MNHNS; CDR2 reads SASEGT. CDR3 sequence: CAFDRSSYEQYF. The CDR3 DNA reads as TGTGCCTTTGACAGGAGCTCCTACGAGCAGTACTTC.

The V gene is TRBV7-9, the J gene TRBJ2-1; 9 bases map to TRBD2. Germline trimming cut 1 base from V and 5 bases from J; bases unmatched to any gene: 6. The CDR3 contains 16 residues. Germline assignment: CDR1 SEHNR and CDR2 FQNEAQ (reference sequence). The DNA of the CDR3 is TGTGCCAGCAGCTTAGGGAAACTAGCGGGTCACAATGAGCAGTTCTTC. Protein product: CASSLGKLAGHNEQFF.

The V and J genes are TRBV7-9 and TRBJ2-3, with D possibly TRBD2 on 6 matching bases. The germline V and J ends were trimmed by 6 bases and 4 bases, with 14 bases remaining between them. Germline V gene lookup returns CDR1 SEHNR and CDR2 FQNEAQ (reference sequence). The CDR3 is 14 residues long. In DNA, the CDR3 is TGTGCCAGCAGTCAATCGGGAGCTCCAGATACGCAGTATTTT. Translating it yields CASSQSGAPDTQYF. Combining the CDR3 with reference TRBV7-9 and TRBJ2-3 gives the whole variable domain DTGVSQNPRHKITKRGQNVTFRCDPISEHNRLYWYRQTLGQGPEFLTYFQNEAQLEKSRLLSDRFSAERPKGSFSTLEIQRTEQGDSAMYLCASSQSGAPDTQYFGPGTRLTVL.

This sequence joins TRBV11-3 and TRBJ2-1; the D gene could be TRBD1 or TRBD2 (7 bases each). The CDR3 contains 15 residues. V lost 4 bases, J lost 6 bases, and 16 bases lay in between. Germline V gene lookup returns CDR1 SGHNT and CDR2 YENEEA. As DNA, the CDR3 is TGTGCCAGCAGCTCACCCAGGGGGGGCCGCAATGAGCAGTTCTTC. This gives the protein CASSSPRGGRNEQFF.

Here the CDR3 reads CASSEDRTYEQYF. The CDR3 DNA follows: TGTGCCAGCAGTGAGGACAGGACCTACGAGCAGTACTTC. V gene TRBV2 combines with J gene TRBJ2-7; TRBD1 aligns across 7 bases. Germline V gene sequence: CDR1 SNHLY, CDR2 FYNNEI. The CDR3 runs to 13 residues. V shed 3 bases, J shed 2 bases, and the junction held 1 base outside the gene matches. Supplemented by reference TRBV2 and TRBJ2-7, the full variable domain reads EPEVTQTPSHQVTQMGQEVILRCVPISNHLYFYWYRQILGQKVEFLVSFYNNEISEKSEIFDDQFSVERPDGSNFTLKIRSTKLEDSAMYFCASSEDRTYEQYFGPGTRLTVT.